This T cell receptor beta chain stems from a study of OX40 agonist ivuxolimab in advanced cancers. About the study: The study enrolled dose-escalation patients with hepatocellular carcinoma, melanoma, renal cell or head and neck cancer. Study-level points and caveats: At 0.1 to 3.0 mg/kg, clonal expansion of CD4+ and CD8+ blood T cells had occurred by week 6. Some nonresponders additionally presented with little normalized T-cell clonal expansion.

The CDR3 is 14 residues long. The V segment lost 4 bases and the J segment 4 bases; nucleotides outside the gene matches: 8. Germline values: CDR1 SGHRS, CDR2 YFSETQ. Individuals having autoimmune disease history or systemic immunosuppression were not enrolled. Data came from immunoSEQ multiplex PCR; TCRdb stores just in-frame clones and leaves some out. In the table there are about 86,000 clones, roughly 90% of which are singletons. Comment on this clone: Its antigen is as yet unknown.

Sequences were derived from CD4+ or CD8+ T cells sorted from blood, sampled in a trial of the OX40 agonist ivuxolimab. The clonotype originates from an adult with an advanced solid tumor such as melanoma, head and neck, liver or kidney cancer. The gene calls are TRBV5-1 and TRBJ2-7, with 7 nucleotides matching TRBD1. This CDR3 is CASSLQGIGYEQYF. CDR3 in DNA: TGCGCCAGCAGCCTACAGGGGATCGGGTACGAGCAGTACTTC.